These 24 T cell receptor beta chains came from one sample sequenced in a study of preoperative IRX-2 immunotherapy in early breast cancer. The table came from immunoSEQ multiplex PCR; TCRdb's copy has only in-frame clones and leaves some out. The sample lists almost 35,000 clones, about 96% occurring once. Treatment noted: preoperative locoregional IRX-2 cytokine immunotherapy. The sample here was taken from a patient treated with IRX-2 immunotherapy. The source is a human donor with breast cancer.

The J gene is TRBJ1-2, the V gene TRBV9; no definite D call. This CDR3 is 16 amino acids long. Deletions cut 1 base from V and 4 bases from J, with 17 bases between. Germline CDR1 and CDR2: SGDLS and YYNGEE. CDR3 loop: CASSVTSLGESYGYTF. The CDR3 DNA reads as TGTGCCAGCAGCGTAACCAGCCTTGGCGAATCCTATGGCTACACCTTC.

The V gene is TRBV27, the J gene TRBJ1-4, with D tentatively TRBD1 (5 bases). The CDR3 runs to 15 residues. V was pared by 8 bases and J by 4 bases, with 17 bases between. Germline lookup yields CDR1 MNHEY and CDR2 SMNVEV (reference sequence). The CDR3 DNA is TGTGCCAGCGCCTATTCGACAGCTCTTAATGAAAAACTGTTTTTT. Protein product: CASAYSTALNEKLFF.

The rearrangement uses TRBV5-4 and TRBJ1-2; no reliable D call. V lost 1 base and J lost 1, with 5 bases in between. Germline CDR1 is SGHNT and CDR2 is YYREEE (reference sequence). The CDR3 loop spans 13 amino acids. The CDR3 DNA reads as TGTGCCAGCAGCTTGCAGAATAACTATGGCTACACCTTC. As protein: CASSLQNNYGYTF.

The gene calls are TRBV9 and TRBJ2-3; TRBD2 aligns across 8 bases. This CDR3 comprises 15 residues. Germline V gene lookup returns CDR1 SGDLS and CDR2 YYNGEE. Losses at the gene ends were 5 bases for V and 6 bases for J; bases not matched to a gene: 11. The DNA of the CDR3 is TGTGCCAGCAGTGCCTCGGGGGGGCTGTCGGATACGCAGTATTTT. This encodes CASSASGGLSDTQYF. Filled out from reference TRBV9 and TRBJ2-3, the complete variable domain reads DSGVTQTPKHLITATGQRVTLRCSPRSGDLSVYWYQQSLDQGLQFLIQYYNGEERAKGNILERFSAQQFPDLHSELNLSSLELGDSALYFCASSASGGLSDTQYFGPGTRLTVL.

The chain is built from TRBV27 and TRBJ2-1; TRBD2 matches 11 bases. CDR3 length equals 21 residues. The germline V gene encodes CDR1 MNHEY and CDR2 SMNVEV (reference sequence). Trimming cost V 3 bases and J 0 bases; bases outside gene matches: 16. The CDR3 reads CASSFVASSRLAGLSYNEQFF. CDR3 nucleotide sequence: TGTGCCAGCAGTTTTGTAGCGAGTTCCCGACTAGCGGGACTCTCCTACAATGAGCAGTTCTTC.

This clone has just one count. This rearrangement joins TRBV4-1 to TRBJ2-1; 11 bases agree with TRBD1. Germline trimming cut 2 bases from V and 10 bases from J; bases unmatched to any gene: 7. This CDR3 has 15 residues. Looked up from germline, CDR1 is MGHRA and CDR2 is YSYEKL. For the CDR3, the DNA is TGCGCCAGCAGCCAACTTGGGACAGGGGGACGGGAGCAGTTCTTC. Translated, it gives CASSQLGTGGREQFF.

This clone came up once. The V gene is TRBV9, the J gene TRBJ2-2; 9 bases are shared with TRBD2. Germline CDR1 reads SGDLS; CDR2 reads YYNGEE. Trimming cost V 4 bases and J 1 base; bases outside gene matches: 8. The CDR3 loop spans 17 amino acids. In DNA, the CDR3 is TGTGCCAGCAGCCCAGCGGGGGGCCCCATGAACACCGGGGAGCTGTTTTTT. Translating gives CASSPAGGPMNTGELFF.

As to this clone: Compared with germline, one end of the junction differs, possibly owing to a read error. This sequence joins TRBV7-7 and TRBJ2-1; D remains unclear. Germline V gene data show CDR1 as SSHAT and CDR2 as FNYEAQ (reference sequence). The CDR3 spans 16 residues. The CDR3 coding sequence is TGTGCTAGCAGCTCCACAAGGGTGAGCTCCTACAATGAGCAGTTCTTC. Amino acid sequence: CASSSTRVSSYNEQFF.

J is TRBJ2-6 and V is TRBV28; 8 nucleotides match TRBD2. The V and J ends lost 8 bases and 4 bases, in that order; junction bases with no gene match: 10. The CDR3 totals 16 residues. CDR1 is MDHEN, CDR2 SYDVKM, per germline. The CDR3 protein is CASGGTRLTGANVLTF. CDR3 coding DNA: TGTGCCAGCGGCGGGACTAGATTAACCGGGGCCAACGTCCTGACTTTC.

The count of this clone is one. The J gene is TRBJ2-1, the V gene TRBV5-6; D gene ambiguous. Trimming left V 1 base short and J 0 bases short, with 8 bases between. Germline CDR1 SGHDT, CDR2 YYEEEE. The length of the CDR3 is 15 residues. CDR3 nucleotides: TGTGCCAGCAGCTTGTGGGTGAGCTCCTACAATGAGCAGTTCTTC. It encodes CASSLWVSSYNEQFF.

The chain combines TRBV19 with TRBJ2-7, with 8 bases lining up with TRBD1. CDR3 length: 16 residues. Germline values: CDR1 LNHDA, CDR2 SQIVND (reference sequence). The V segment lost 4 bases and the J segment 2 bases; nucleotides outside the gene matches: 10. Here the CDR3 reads CASSKYWTGFPYEQYF. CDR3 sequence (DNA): TGTGCCAGTAGTAAGTACTGGACAGGGTTCCCCTACGAGCAGTACTTC.

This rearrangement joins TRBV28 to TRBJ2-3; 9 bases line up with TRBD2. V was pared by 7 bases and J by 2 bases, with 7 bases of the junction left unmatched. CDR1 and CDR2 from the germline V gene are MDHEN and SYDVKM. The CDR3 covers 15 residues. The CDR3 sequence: CASITGLAPTDTQYF. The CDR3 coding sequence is TGTGCCAGCATTACAGGACTAGCGCCCACAGATACGCAGTATTTT.

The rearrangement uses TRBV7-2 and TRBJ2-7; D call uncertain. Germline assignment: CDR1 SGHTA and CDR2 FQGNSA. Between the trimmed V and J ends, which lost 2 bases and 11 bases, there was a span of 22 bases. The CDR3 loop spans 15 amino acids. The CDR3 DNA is TGTGCCAGCAGCTTATCCTTCTCTCTGACCTCCTTTGAGTACTTC. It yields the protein CASSLSFSLTSFEYF.

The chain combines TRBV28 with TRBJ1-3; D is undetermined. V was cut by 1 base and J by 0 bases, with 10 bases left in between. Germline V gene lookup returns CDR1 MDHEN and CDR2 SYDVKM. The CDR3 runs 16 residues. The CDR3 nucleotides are TGTGCCAGCAGTTTATTCCTAGCCTCCTCTGGAAACACCATATATTTT. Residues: CASSLFLASSGNTIYF.

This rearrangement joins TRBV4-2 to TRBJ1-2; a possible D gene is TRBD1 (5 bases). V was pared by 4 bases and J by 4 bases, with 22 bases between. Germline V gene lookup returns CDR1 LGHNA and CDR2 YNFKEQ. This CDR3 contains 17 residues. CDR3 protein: CASSPSNVRGGIYGYTF. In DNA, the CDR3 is TGTGCCAGCAGCCCCTCTAATGTGCGGGGGGGGATCTATGGCTACACCTTC.

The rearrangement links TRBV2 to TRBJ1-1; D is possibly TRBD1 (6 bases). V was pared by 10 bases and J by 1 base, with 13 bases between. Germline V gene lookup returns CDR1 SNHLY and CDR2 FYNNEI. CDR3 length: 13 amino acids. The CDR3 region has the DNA TGTGCCATACAGGGTGATTGGAACACTGAAGCTTTCTTT. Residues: CAIQGDWNTEAFF.

The CDR3 region is CASSDSGNNEQFF. The CDR3 nucleotides read TGTGCCAGCAGTGACTCGGGCAACAATGAGCAGTTCTTC. The rearrangement links TRBV6-4 to TRBJ2-1; no clear D gene. Trimming removed 0 bases at V and 5 bases at J, with 5 bases between. CDR1 is MRHNA, CDR2 SNTAGT, per germline. The CDR3 is 13 residues long.

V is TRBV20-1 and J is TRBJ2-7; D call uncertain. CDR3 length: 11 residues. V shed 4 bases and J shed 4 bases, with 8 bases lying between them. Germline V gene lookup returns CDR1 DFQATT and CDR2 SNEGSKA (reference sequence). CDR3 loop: CSATQRYEQYF. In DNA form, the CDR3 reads TGCAGTGCTACTCAGCGTTACGAGCAGTACTTC.

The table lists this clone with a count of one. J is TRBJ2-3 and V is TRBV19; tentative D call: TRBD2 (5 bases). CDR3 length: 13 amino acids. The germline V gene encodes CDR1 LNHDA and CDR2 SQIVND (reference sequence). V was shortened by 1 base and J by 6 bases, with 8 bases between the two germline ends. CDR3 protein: CASSIVGDDTQYF. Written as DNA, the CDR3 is TGTGCCAGTAGTATAGTGGGAGACGATACGCAGTATTTT.

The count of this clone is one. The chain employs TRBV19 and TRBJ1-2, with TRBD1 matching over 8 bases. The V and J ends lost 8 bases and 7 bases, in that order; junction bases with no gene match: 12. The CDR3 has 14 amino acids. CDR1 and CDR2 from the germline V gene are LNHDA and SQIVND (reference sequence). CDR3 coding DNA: TGTGCCAGTCGGCGGGACAGGTTCTTTGGTGGCTACACCTTC. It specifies CASRRDRFFGGYTF.

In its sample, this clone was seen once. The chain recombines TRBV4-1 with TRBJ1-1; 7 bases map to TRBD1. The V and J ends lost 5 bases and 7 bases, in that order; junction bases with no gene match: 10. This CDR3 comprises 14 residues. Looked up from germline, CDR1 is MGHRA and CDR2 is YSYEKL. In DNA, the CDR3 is TGCGCCAGCAGCAAACAGGGGAGCAGTGGTGAAGCTTTCTTT. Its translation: CASSKQGSSGEAFF.

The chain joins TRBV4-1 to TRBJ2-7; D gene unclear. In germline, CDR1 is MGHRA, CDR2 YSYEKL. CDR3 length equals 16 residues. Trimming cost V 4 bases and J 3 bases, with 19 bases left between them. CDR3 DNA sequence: TGCGCCAGCAGCCCTCCCGGCACGGCACGGAACTACGAGCAGTACTTC. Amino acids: CASSPPGTARNYEQYF.

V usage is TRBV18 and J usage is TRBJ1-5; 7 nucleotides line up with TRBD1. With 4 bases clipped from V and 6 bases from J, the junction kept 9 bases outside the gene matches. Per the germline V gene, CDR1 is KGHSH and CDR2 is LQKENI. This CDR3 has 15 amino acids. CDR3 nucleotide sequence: TGTGCCAGCTCACTTACAGGGGAGGCCATTCAGCCCCAGCATTTT. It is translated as CASSLTGEAIQPQHF.

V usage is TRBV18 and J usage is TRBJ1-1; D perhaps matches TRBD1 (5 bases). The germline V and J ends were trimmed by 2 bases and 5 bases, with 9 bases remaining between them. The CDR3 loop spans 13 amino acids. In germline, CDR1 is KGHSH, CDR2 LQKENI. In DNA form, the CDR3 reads TGTGCCAGCTCACCATCCGGGGGAACTGAAGCTTTCTTT. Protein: CASSPSGGTEAFF. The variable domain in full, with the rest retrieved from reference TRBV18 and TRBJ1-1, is NAGVMQNPRHLVRRRGQEARLRCSPMKGHSHVYWYRQLPEEGLKFMVYLQKENIIDESGMPKERFSAEFPKEGPSILRIQQVVRGDSAAYFCASSPSGGTEAFFGQGTRLTVV.